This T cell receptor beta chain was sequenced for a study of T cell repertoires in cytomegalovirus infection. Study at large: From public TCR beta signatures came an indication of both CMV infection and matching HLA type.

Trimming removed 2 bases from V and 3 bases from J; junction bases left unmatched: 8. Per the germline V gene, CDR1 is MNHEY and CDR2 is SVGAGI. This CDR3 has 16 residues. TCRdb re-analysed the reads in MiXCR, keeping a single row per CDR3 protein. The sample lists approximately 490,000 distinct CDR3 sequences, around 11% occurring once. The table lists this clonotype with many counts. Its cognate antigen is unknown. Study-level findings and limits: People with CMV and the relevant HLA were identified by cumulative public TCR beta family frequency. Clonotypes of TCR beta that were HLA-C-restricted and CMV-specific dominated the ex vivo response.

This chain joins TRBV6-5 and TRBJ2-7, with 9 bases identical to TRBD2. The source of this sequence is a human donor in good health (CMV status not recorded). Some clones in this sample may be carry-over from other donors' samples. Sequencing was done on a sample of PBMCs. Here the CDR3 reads CASSYMPSGALYEQYF. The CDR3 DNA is TGTGCCAGCAGTTACATGCCTAGCGGGGCCCTCTACGAGCAGTACTTC.